This is a list of T cell receptor beta chains from one sample in a study of shared clonotypes between healthy human individuals. Clones were read by immunoSEQ multiplex PCR, and TCRdb kept only the in-frame ones, dropping some. The repertoire consists of about 2.4 million clones, with approximately 93% occurring once and the leading ten covering roughly 0.39%. Sequences were obtained from naive CD4+ T cells from PBMCs. These TCRs come from a young man in good health. Some clones in this sample may be carry-over from other donors' samples. The CDR3 runs from the conserved cysteine through the conserved F or W. Each record gives: D gene, CDR3 length, clone size, J gene, V gene, CDR3 DNA, CDR3 protein. D genes are given only for firm matches. Size tells how often a clone was seen (once, few, many) or the class of an expanded clone, and some rows leave it out.

d_gene: TRBD2; len: 16; abundance: once; j_gene: TRBJ2-4; v_gene: TRBV9; CDR3nt: TGTGCCAGCAGCGTAGCGGCTAGCGGGGGTAAAAACATTCAGTACTTC; CDR3aa: CASSVAASGGKNIQYF
d_gene: TRBD1; len: 12; abundance: -; j_gene: TRBJ1-2; v_gene: TRBV27; CDR3nt: TGTGCCTCAGGGGGCACTAACTATGGCTACACCTTC; CDR3aa: CASGGTNYGYTF
d_gene: -; len: 14; abundance: -; j_gene: TRBJ2-3; v_gene: TRBV7-9; CDR3nt: TGTGCCAGCAGCACTATTTCTTTGCGGGGTGGGCAGTATTTT; CDR3aa: CASSTISLRGGQYF
d_gene: -; len: 12; abundance: once; j_gene: TRBJ1-1; v_gene: TRBV5-6; CDR3nt: TGTGCCAGCAGCTTAGGCTTCACGGGAGCTTTCTTT; CDR3aa: CASSLGFTGAFF
d_gene: -; len: 13; abundance: few; j_gene: TRBJ1-1; v_gene: TRBV10-1; CDR3nt: TGCGCCAGCAGTGAGACAGGGAAGGTGTTTGCTTTCTTT; CDR3aa: CASSETGKVFAFF
d_gene: -; len: 18; abundance: -; j_gene: TRBJ1-3; v_gene: TRBV5-4; CDR3nt: TGTGCCAGCAGCTTGAGATCCGAGGGAACCCACTCTGGAAACACCATATATTTT; CDR3aa: CASSLRSEGTHSGNTIYF
d_gene: -; len: 14; abundance: once; j_gene: TRBJ1-2; v_gene: TRBV18; CDR3nt: TGTGCCAGCTCACCAGACAGGTTAAGCGGGGGCTACACCTTC; CDR3aa: CASSPDRLSGGYTF
d_gene: -; len: 14; abundance: -; j_gene: TRBJ2-7; v_gene: TRBV5-1; CDR3nt: TGCGCCAGCAGCCCTAGGACAAGTACATACGAGCAGTACTTC; CDR3aa: CASSPRTSTYEQYF
d_gene: -; len: 14; abundance: -; j_gene: TRBJ1-1; v_gene: TRBV6-5; CDR3nt: TGTGCCAGCCAACCCCTCCAGGGGTACACTGAAGCTTTCTTT; CDR3aa: CASQPLQGYTEAFF
d_gene: TRBD2; len: 15; abundance: -; j_gene: TRBJ2-1; v_gene: TRBV7-3; CDR3nt: TGTGCCAGCAGCACGGAGGCGGGAGCAACCAATGAGCAGTTCTTC; CDR3aa: CASSTEAGATNEQFF
d_gene: TRBD2; len: 16; abundance: -; j_gene: TRBJ2-7; v_gene: TRBV15; CDR3nt: TGTGCCACCAGCAGTATTAAGACTAGCGGGACCCACGAGCAGTACTTC; CDR3aa: CATSSIKTSGTHEQYF
d_gene: -; len: 16; abundance: once; j_gene: TRBJ1-1; v_gene: TRBV4-2; CDR3nt: TGTGCCAGCAGCCAAGATCCCTTAGCACGGAACACTGAAGCTTTCTTT; CDR3aa: CASSQDPLARNTEAFF
d_gene: -; len: 14; abundance: -; j_gene: TRBJ2-5; v_gene: TRBV27; CDR3nt: TGTGCCAGCAGTCCCGACAGGCCCCAAGAGACCCAGTACTTC; CDR3aa: CASSPDRPQETQYF
d_gene: TRBD2; len: 16; abundance: -; j_gene: TRBJ2-3; v_gene: TRBV18; CDR3nt: TGTGCCAGCTCACCAGGACTAGCGGGGGCGTCGGATACGCAGTATTTT; CDR3aa: CASSPGLAGASDTQYF
d_gene: -; len: 15; abundance: -; j_gene: TRBJ1-1; v_gene: TRBV18; CDR3nt: TGTGCCAGCTCACCACTGGACGGGGCTTACACTGAAGCTTTCTTT; CDR3aa: CASSPLDGAYTEAFF
d_gene: -; len: 15; abundance: -; j_gene: TRBJ2-5; v_gene: TRBV2; CDR3nt: TGTGCCAGCAGGGAGACAGTGGGTAGACAAGAGACCCAGTACTTC; CDR3aa: CASRETVGRQETQYF
d_gene: TRBD1; len: 16; abundance: -; j_gene: TRBJ1-4; v_gene: TRBV5-1; CDR3nt: TGCGCCACCAAAAAGGGGACAGAACAACCTAATGAAAAACTGTTTTTT; CDR3aa: CATKKGTEQPNEKLFF
d_gene: TRBD1; len: 14; abundance: -; j_gene: TRBJ2-7; v_gene: TRBV5-1; CDR3nt: TGCGCCAGCAGCTCCGACAGGGGGGTCGACGGGCAGTACTTC; CDR3aa: CASSSDRGVDGQYF
d_gene: TRBD2; len: 17; abundance: -; j_gene: TRBJ2-1; v_gene: TRBV4-1; CDR3nt: TGCGCCAGCAGCACCCTGGGACTAGCGGGAGAGAAAAATGAGCAGTTCTTC; CDR3aa: CASSTLGLAGEKNEQFF
d_gene: -; len: 13; abundance: few; j_gene: TRBJ1-5; v_gene: TRBV5-1; CDR3nt: TGCGCCAGCAGCCAGGACTCCAATCAGCCCCAGCATTTT; CDR3aa: CASSQDSNQPQHF
d_gene: TRBD1; len: 15; abundance: -; j_gene: TRBJ2-7; v_gene: TRBV6-5; CDR3nt: TGTGCCAGCAGTTACTCTATACAGGGGTCCTACGAGCAGTACTTC; CDR3aa: CASSYSIQGSYEQYF
d_gene: TRBD1; len: 14; abundance: -; j_gene: TRBJ2-1; v_gene: TRBV7-3; CDR3nt: TGTGCCAGCAGCTCGATGGGGACAGGGACGGAGCAGTTCTTC; CDR3aa: CASSSMGTGTEQFF
d_gene: -; len: 14; abundance: few; j_gene: TRBJ1-5; v_gene: TRBV28; CDR3nt: TGTGCCAGCAGAGACAGTAGTTTCAATCAGCCCCAGCATTTT; CDR3aa: CASRDSSFNQPQHF
d_gene: TRBD2; len: 15; abundance: -; j_gene: TRBJ2-3; v_gene: TRBV28; CDR3nt: TGTGCCAGCAGTCGCCCTAGCGGGTACACAGATACGCAGTATTTT; CDR3aa: CASSRPSGYTDTQYF
d_gene: -; len: 16; abundance: -; j_gene: TRBJ2-2; v_gene: TRBV4-2; CDR3nt: TGTGCCAGCAGCCAAGGCATGACAGGGAACACCGGGGAGCTGTTTTTT; CDR3aa: CASSQGMTGNTGELFF
d_gene: -; len: 14; abundance: -; j_gene: TRBJ1-5; v_gene: TRBV10-3; CDR3nt: TGTGCCATCAGTGAGATCGGGGGTTGGCAGCCCCAGCATTTT; CDR3aa: CAISEIGGWQPQHF
d_gene: TRBD1; len: 16; abundance: -; j_gene: TRBJ1-4; v_gene: TRBV18; CDR3nt: TGTGCCAGCTCAATCCAGGGGGTGGCAACTAATGAAAAACTGTTTTTT; CDR3aa: CASSIQGVATNEKLFF
d_gene: -; len: 15; abundance: -; j_gene: TRBJ2-3; v_gene: TRBV30; CDR3nt: TGTGCCTGGAGTGAAGGATTGCCGGGCACAGATACGCAGTATTTT; CDR3aa: CAWSEGLPGTDTQYF
d_gene: -; len: 13; abundance: -; j_gene: TRBJ1-4; v_gene: TRBV18; CDR3nt: TGTGCCAGCTCACCAGGGCCTAATGAAAAACTGTTTTTT; CDR3aa: CASSPGPNEKLFF
d_gene: TRBD2; len: 18; abundance: -; j_gene: TRBJ2-3; v_gene: TRBV29-1; CDR3nt: TGCAGCGTTGCGGGACTAGCGGGAGAAGGATGGGGCACAGATACGCAGTATTTT; CDR3aa: CSVAGLAGEGWGTDTQYF
d_gene: TRBD2; len: 15; abundance: -; j_gene: TRBJ2-1; v_gene: TRBV18; CDR3nt: TGTGCCAGCTCACCAGTAGCGGGAGCTTTCAATGAGCAGTTCTTC; CDR3aa: CASSPVAGAFNEQFF
d_gene: -; len: 16; abundance: -; j_gene: TRBJ2-7; v_gene: TRBV11-2; CDR3nt: TGTGCCAGCAGCTTAGAAGCTTCGTTTGGTACCTACGAGCAGTACTTC; CDR3aa: CASSLEASFGTYEQYF
d_gene: -; len: 17; abundance: -; j_gene: TRBJ1-4; v_gene: TRBV28; CDR3nt: TGTGCCAGCAGCGGCCTTCGAGGGCCCTCCCCTAATGAAAAACTGTTTTTT; CDR3aa: CASSGLRGPSPNEKLFF
d_gene: -; len: 15; abundance: once; j_gene: TRBJ2-2; v_gene: TRBV9; CDR3nt: TGTGCCAGCAGCTCGGGGACGGTGAACACCGGGGAGCTGTTTTTT; CDR3aa: CASSSGTVNTGELFF
d_gene: TRBD1; len: 13; abundance: once; j_gene: TRBJ2-7; v_gene: TRBV7-3; CDR3nt: TGTGCCAGCAGCATAGACAGGGGGCGGGAGCAGTACTTC; CDR3aa: CASSIDRGREQYF
d_gene: TRBD2; len: 14; abundance: -; j_gene: TRBJ2-2; v_gene: TRBV27; CDR3nt: TGTGCCAGCAGGCGGGAGTGGGTCACCGGGGAGCTGTTTTTT; CDR3aa: CASRREWVTGELFF
d_gene: TRBD1; len: 15; abundance: once; j_gene: TRBJ1-4; v_gene: TRBV6-6; CDR3nt: TGTGCCAGCAGGCCTCAGGACAGGCTCAAGGAAAAACTGTTTTTT; CDR3aa: CASRPQDRLKEKLFF
d_gene: TRBD1; len: 16; abundance: -; j_gene: TRBJ2-2; v_gene: TRBV6-1; CDR3nt: TGTGCCAGCAGTGCTTCGACAGGGGTTATCACCGGGGAGCTGTTTTTT; CDR3aa: CASSASTGVITGELFF
d_gene: -; len: 15; abundance: -; j_gene: TRBJ1-2; v_gene: TRBV30; CDR3nt: TGTGCCTGGAGTGGTACCCCGGACAGAGCTATTGGCTACACCTTC; CDR3aa: CAWSGTPDRAIGYTF
d_gene: TRBD2; len: 16; abundance: -; j_gene: TRBJ2-3; v_gene: TRBV7-2; CDR3nt: TGTGCCAGCAGCTTAGCGGGACTAGGGAGCACAGATACGCAGTATTTT; CDR3aa: CASSLAGLGSTDTQYF
d_gene: TRBD2; len: 16; abundance: -; j_gene: TRBJ2-3; v_gene: TRBV5-1; CDR3nt: TGCGCCAGCAGCATTACTAGCGGGAGGGTCGGGGATACGCAGTATTTT; CDR3aa: CASSITSGRVGDTQYF
d_gene: TRBD1; len: 15; abundance: few; j_gene: TRBJ1-1; v_gene: TRBV28; CDR3nt: TGTGCCAGCAGTCGGACAGGGAGATGGGGCACTGAAGCTTTCTTT; CDR3aa: CASSRTGRWGTEAFF
d_gene: TRBD2; len: 16; abundance: once; j_gene: TRBJ2-7; v_gene: TRBV10-3; CDR3nt: TGTGCCATCAGTAGGACTAGCCAAGGTGGGGTCTACGAGCAGTACTTC; CDR3aa: CAISRTSQGGVYEQYF
d_gene: TRBD2; len: 15; abundance: -; j_gene: TRBJ2-1; v_gene: TRBV5-4; CDR3nt: TGTGCCAGCAGCAAAGGGGGACTAGTACACAATGAGCAGTTCTTC; CDR3aa: CASSKGGLVHNEQFF
d_gene: -; len: 15; abundance: -; j_gene: TRBJ1-4; v_gene: TRBV9; CDR3nt: TGTGCCAGCAGCGTCGGACATCCAACTAATGAAAAACTGTTTTTT; CDR3aa: CASSVGHPTNEKLFF
d_gene: -; len: 14; abundance: -; j_gene: TRBJ2-2; v_gene: TRBV6-1; CDR3nt: TGTGCCAGCAGTGAGCGACAGGATCTGGGGGAGCTGTTTTTT; CDR3aa: CASSERQDLGELFF
d_gene: TRBD1; len: 13; abundance: few; j_gene: TRBJ1-1; v_gene: TRBV29-1; CDR3nt: TGCAGCGTTGGGTGGACAGGTCCACTCGAAGCTTTCTTT; CDR3aa: CSVGWTGPLEAFF
d_gene: -; len: 11; abundance: few; j_gene: TRBJ2-7; v_gene: TRBV5-4; CDR3nt: TGTGCCAGCAGCCTGGACTACGAGCAGTACTTC; CDR3aa: CASSLDYEQYF
d_gene: -; len: 16; abundance: -; j_gene: TRBJ2-1; v_gene: TRBV14; CDR3nt: TGTGCCAGCAGCCAAGATTGGGGAGTATCCTACAATGAGCAGTTCTTC; CDR3aa: CASSQDWGVSYNEQFF
d_gene: -; len: 16; abundance: -; j_gene: TRBJ1-6; v_gene: TRBV27; CDR3nt: TGTGCCAGCAGTTTAAAGGCAGGGGCCTATAATTCACCCCTCCACTTT; CDR3aa: CASSLKAGAYNSPLHF
d_gene: -; len: 14; abundance: -; j_gene: TRBJ1-3; v_gene: TRBV30; CDR3nt: TGTGCCTGTAGAAACAGGGCCTCTGGAAACACCATATATTTT; CDR3aa: CACRNRASGNTIYF